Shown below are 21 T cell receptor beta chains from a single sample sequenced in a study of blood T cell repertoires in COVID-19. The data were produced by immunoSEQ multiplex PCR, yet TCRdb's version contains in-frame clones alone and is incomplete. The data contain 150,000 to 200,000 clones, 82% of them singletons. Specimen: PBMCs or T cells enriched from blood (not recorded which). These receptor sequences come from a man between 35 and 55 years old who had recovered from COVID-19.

CDR3 nucleotide sequence: TGTGCCACCGGGACAGGAGGCTATGGCTACACCTTC. Protein sequence: CATGTGGYGYTF. This chain links TRBV24-1 with TRBJ1-2, with 8 positions matching TRBD1. V lost 9 bases to trimming and J lost 4 bases; unmatched junction nucleotides: 3. Germline assignment: CDR1 KGHDR and CDR2 SFDVKD. The CDR3 consists of 12 residues.

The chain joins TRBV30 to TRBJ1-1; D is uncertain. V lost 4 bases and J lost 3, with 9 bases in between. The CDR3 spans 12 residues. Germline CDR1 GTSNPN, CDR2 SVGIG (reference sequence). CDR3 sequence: CAWTGGDTEAFF. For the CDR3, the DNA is TGTGCCTGGACGGGCGGGGACACTGAAGCTTTCTTT.

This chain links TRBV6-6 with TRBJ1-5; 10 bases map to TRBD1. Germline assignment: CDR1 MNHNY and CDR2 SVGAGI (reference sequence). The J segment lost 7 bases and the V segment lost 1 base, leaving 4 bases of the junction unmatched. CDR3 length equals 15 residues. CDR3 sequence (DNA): TGTGCCAGCAGTTACTTGACAGGGGGCGGGCAGCCCCAGCATTTT. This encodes CASSYLTGGGQPQHF.

The CDR3 sequence: CASSLGTGGGNGYTF. DNA of the CDR3: TGTGCCAGCAGCTTGGGGACAGGGGGAGGGAATGGCTACACCTTC. V usage is TRBV5-5 and J usage is TRBJ1-2; 10 bases are shared with TRBD1. The CDR3 runs to 15 residues. CDR1 SGHKS and CDR2 YYEKEE come from the germline V gene (reference sequence). V shed 0 bases, J shed 6 bases, and the junction held 5 bases outside the gene matches.

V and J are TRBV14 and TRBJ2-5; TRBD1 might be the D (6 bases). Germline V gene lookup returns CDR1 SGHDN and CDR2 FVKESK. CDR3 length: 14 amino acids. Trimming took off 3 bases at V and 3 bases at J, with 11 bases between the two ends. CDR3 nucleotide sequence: TGTGCCAGCAGCCAGTGGGACACAAAAGAGACCCAGTACTTC. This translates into CASSQWDTKETQYF.

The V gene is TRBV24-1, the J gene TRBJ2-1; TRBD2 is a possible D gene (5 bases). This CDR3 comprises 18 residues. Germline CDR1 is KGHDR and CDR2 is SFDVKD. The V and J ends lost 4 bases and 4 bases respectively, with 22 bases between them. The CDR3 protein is CATSDPASAELTYNEQFF. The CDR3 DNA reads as TGTGCCACCAGTGACCCCGCCTCAGCGGAACTCACTTACAATGAGCAGTTCTTC.

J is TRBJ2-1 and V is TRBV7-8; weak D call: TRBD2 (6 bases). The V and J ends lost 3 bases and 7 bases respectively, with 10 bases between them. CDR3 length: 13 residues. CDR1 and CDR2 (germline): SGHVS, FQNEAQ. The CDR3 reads CASSFPGRNEQFF. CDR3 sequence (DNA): TGTGCCAGCAGCTTTCCAGGGAGGAATGAGCAGTTCTTC.

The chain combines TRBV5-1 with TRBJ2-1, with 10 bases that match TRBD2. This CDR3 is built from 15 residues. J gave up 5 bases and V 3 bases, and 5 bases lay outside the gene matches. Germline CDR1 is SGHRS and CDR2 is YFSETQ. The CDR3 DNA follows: TGCGCCAGCAGCTCCAGAGCGGGAGGGGACAATGAGCAGTTCTTC. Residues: CASSSRAGGDNEQFF.

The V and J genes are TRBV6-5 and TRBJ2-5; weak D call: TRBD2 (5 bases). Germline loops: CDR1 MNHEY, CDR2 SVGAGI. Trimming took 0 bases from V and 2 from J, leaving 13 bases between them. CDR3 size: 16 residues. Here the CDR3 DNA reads TGTGCCAGCAGTTACTCGAGCGGTCAGATTCAAGAGACCCAGTACTTC. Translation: CASSYSSGQIQETQYF.

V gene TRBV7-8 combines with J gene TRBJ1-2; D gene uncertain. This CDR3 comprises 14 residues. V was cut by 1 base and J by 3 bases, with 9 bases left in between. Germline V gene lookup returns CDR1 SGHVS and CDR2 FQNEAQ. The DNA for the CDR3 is TGTGCCAGCAGCTTAGGGGAGGGTCACTATGGCTACACCTTC. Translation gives CASSLGEGHYGYTF. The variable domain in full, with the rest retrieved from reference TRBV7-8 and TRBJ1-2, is GAGVSQSPRYKVAKRGQDVALRCDPISGHVSLFWYQQALGQGPEFLTYFQNEAQLDKSGLPSDRFFAERPEGSVSTLKIQRTQQEDSAVYLCASSLGEGHYGYTFGSGTRLTVV.

CDR3 coding DNA: TGTGCCTGGAGTGTAGGGACAGGGGGAGGGAACACTGAAGCTTTCTTT. This codes for CAWSVGTGGGNTEAFF. The V call is TRBV30, the J call TRBJ1-1, with 11 nucleotides matching TRBD1. J was trimmed by 1 base and V by 0 bases; bases with no gene match: 4. This CDR3 comprises 16 residues. Germline loops: CDR1 GTSNPN, CDR2 SVGIG (reference sequence). The variable domain in full, completed from reference TRBV30 and TRBJ1-1, reads SQTIHQWPATLVQPVGSPLSLECTVEGTSNPNLYWYRQAAGRGLQLLFYSVGIGQISSEVPQNLSASRPQDRQFILSSKKLLLSDSGFYLCAWSVGTGGGNTEAFFGQGTRLTVV.

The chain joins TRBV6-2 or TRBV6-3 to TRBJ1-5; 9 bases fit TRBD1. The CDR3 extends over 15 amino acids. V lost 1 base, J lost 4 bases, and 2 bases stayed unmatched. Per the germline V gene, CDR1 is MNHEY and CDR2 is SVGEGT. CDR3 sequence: CASSYFGTGNQPQHF. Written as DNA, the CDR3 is TGTGCCAGCAGTTACTTCGGGACAGGGAATCAGCCCCAGCATTTT.

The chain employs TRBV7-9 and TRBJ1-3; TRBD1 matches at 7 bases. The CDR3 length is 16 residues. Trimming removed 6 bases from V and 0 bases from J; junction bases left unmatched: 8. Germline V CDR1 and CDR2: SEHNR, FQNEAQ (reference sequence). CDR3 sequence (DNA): TGTGCCAGCAGTTTCACAGGGGCCAGCTCTGGAAACACCATATATTTT. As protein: CASSFTGASSGNTIYF.

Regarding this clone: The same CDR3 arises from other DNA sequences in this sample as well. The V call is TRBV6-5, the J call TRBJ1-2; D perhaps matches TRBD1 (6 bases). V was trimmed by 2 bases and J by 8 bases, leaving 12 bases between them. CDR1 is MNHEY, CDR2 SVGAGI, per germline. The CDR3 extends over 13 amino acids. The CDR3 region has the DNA TGTGCCAGCAGTTACGCCAGGGGTGGCGGCTACACCTTC. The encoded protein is CASSYARGGGYTF.

The CDR3 DNA is TGTGCCAGCAGCCGCTCACTAGCGGGAGGGCCCAATGAGCAGTTCTTC. It translates to CASSRSLAGGPNEQFF. The chain combines TRBV7-2 with TRBJ2-1; 13 bases fit TRBD2. With 5 bases clipped from V and 6 bases from J, the junction kept 7 bases outside the gene matches. There are 16 residues in the CDR3. CDR1 and CDR2 (germline): SGHTA, FQGNSA. Drawing the rest from reference TRBV7-2 and TRBJ2-1, the complete variable domain is GAGVSQSPSNKVTEKGKDVELRCDPISGHTALYWYRQSLGQGLEFLIYFQGNSAPDKSGLPSDRFSAERTGGSVSTLTIQRTQQEDSAVYLCASSRSLAGGPNEQFFGPGTRLTVL.

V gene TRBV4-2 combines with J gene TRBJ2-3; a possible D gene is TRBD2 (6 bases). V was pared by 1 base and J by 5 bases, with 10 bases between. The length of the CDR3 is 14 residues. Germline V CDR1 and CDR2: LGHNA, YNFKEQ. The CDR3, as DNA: TGTGCCAGCAGCCAAGCGGGAGCGGGAGATACGCAGTATTTT. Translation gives CASSQAGAGDTQYF.

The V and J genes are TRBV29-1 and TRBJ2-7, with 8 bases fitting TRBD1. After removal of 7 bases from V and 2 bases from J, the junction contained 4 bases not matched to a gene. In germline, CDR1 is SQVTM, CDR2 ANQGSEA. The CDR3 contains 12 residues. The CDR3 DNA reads TGCAGCGCCAGGGGGCCTACCTACGAGCAGTACTTC. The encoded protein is CSARGPTYEQYF.

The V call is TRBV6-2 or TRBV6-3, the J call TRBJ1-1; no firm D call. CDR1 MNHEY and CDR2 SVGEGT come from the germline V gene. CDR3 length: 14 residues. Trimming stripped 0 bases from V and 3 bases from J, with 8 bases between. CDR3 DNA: TGTGCCAGCAGTTACTCCGGTCCTCACACTGAAGCTTTCTTT. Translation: CASSYSGPHTEAFF.

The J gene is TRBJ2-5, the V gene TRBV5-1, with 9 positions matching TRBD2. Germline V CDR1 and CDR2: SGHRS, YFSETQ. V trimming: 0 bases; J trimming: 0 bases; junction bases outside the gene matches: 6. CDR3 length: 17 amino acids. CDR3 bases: TGCGCCAGCAGCTTGGTGCTAGCGGGGAGGGACCAAGAGACCCAGTACTTC. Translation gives CASSLVLAGRDQETQYF.

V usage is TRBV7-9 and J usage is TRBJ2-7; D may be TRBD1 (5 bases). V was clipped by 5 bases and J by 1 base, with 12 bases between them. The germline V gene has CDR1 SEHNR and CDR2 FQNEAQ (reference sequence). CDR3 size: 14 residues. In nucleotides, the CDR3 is TGTGCCAGCAGCCCCCGACAGAGATCCTACGAGCAGTACTTC. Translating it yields CASSPRQRSYEQYF.

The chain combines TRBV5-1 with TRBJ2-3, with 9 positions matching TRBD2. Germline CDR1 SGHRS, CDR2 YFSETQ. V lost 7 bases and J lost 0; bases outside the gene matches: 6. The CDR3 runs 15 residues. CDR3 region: CASCVAGESTDTQYF. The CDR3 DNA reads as TGCGCCAGCTGTGTAGCGGGAGAAAGCACAGATACGCAGTATTTT.